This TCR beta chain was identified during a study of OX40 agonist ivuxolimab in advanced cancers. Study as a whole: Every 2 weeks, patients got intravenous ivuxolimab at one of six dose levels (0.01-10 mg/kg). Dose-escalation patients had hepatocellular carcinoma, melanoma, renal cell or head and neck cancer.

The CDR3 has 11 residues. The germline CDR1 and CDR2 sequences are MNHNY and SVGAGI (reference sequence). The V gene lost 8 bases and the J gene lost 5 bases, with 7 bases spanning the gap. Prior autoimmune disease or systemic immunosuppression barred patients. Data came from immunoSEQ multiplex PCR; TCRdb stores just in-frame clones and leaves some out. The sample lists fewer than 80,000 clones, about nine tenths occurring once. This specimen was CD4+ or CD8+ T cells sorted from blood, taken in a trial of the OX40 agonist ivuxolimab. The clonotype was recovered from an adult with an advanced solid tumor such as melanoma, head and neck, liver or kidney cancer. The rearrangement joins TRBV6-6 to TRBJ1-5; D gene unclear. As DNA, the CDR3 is TGTGCCAGCGGAAGGGATCAGCCCCAGCATTTT. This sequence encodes CASGRDQPQHF.